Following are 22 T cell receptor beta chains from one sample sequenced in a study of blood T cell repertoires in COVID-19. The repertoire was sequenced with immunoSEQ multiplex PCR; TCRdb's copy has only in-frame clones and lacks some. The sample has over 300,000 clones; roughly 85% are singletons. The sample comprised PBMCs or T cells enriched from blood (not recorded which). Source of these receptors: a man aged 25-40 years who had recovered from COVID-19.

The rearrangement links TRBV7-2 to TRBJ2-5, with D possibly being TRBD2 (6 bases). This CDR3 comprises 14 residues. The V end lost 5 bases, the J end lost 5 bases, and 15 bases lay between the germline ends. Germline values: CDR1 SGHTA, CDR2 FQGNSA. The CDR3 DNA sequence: TGTGCCAGCAGCATCGGAGGGATCTGGGAGACCCAGTACTTC. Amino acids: CASSIGGIWETQYF.

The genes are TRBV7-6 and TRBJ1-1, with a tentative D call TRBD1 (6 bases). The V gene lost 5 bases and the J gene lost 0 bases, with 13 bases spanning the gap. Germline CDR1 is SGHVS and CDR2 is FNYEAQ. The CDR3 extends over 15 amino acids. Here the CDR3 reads CASSPGEGVNTEAFF. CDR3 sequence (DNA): TGTGCCAGCAGCCCAGGGGAGGGGGTGAACACTGAAGCTTTCTTT.

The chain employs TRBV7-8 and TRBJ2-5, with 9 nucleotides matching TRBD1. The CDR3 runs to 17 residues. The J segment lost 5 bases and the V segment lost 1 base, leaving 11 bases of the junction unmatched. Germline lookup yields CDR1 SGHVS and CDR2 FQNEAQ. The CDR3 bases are TGTGCCAGCAGCTTAGGAGGCTGGGGGACAGGGATCGAGACCCAGTACTTC. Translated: CASSLGGWGTGIETQYF.

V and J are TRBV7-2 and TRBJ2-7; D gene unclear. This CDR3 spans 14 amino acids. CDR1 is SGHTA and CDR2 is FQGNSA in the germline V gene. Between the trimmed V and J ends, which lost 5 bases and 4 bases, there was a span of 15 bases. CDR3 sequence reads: CASSLRYTGYEQYF. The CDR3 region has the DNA TGTGCCAGCAGCCTGAGATATACCGGGTACGAGCAGTACTTC.

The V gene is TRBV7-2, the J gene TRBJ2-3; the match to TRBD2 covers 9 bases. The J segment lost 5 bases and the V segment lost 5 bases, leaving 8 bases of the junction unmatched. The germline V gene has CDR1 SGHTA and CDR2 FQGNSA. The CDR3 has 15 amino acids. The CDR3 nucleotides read TGTGCCAGCAGCCTTAGCGGGGGAGGTGTAGATACGCAGTATTTT. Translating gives CASSLSGGGVDTQYF.

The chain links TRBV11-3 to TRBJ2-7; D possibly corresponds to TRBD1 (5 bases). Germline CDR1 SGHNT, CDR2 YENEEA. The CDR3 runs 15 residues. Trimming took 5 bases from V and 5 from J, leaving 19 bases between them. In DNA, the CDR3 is TGTGCCAGCAGCGACCCAGGGTCCCTTTTTGACGAGCAGTACTTC. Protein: CASSDPGSLFDEQYF.

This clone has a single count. CDR3 amino acids: CASSVGGGTTNEKLFF. CDR3 nucleotides: TGTGCCAGCAGCGTAGGGGGGGGCACAACTAATGAAAAACTGTTTTTT. The V gene is TRBV9, the J gene TRBJ1-4; D perhaps matches TRBD1 (6 bases). With 0 bases removed from V and 0 bases from J, the gap between germline ends came to 9 bases. This CDR3 spans 16 amino acids. Germline V gene data show CDR1 as SGDLS and CDR2 as YYNGEE.

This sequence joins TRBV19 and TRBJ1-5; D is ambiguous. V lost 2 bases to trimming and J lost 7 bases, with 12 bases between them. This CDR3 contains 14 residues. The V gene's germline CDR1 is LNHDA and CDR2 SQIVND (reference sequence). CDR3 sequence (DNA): TGTGCCAGTAGTATAACCCCTAGGAGACAGCCCCAGCATTTT. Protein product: CASSITPRRQPQHF.

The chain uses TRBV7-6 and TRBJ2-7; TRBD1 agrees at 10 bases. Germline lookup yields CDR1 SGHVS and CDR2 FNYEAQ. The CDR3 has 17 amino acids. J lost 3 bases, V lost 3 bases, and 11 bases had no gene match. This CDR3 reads CASSFRYPGQGIYEQYF. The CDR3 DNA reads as TGTGCCAGCAGCTTCCGTTACCCGGGACAGGGGATCTACGAGCAGTACTTC.

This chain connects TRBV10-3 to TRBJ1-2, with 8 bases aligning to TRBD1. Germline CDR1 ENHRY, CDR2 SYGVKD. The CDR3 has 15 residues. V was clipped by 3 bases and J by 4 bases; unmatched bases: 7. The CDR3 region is CAISDLGQGGYGYTF. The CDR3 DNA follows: TGTGCCATCAGTGATCTTGGACAGGGTGGCTATGGCTACACCTTC.

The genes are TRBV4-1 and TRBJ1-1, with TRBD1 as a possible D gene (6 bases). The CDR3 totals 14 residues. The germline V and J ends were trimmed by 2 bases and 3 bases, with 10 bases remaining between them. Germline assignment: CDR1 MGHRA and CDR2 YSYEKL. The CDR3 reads CASSQRQVYTEAFF. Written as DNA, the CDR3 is TGCGCCAGCAGCCAAAGACAGGTTTACACTGAAGCTTTCTTT.

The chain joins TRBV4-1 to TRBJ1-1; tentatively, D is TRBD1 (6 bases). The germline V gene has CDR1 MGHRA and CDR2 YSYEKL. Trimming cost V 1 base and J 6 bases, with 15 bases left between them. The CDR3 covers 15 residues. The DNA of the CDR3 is TGCGCCAGCAGCCAAGCGGACAGTCTTAAATCTGAAGCTTTCTTT. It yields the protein CASSQADSLKSEAFF.

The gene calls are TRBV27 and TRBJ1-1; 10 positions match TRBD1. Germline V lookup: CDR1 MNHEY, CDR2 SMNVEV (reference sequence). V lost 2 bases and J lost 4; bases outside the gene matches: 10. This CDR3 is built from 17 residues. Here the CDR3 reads CASSLQTGQGFTTEAFF. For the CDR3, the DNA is TGTGCCAGCAGTTTACAGACGGGACAGGGGTTCACCACTGAAGCTTTCTTT.

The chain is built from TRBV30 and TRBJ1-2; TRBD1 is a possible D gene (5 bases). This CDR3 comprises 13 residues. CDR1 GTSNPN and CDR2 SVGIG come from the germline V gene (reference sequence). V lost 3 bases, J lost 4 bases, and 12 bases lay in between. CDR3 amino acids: CAWREQAGYGYTF. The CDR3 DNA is TGTGCCTGGAGGGAACAGGCTGGCTATGGCTACACCTTC.

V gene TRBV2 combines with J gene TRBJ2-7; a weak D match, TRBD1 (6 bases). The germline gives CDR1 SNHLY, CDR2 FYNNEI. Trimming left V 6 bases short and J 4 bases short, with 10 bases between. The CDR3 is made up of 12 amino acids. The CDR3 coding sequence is TGTGCCAGCAGCAAGACAGGTTACGAGCAGTACTTC. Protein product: CASSKTGYEQYF.

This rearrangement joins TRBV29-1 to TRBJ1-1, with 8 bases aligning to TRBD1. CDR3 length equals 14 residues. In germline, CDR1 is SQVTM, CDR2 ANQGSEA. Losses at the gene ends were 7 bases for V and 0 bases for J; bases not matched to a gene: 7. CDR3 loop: CSGTTGAMNTEAFF. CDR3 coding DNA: TGCAGCGGGACGACAGGGGCAATGAACACTGAAGCTTTCTTT.

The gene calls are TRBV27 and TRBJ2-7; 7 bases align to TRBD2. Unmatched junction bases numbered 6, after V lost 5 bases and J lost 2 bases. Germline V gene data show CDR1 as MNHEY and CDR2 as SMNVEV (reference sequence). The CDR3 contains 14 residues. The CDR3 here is CASSAGASTYEQYF. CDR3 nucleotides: TGTGCCAGCAGTGCGGGAGCCTCCACCTACGAGCAGTACTTC.

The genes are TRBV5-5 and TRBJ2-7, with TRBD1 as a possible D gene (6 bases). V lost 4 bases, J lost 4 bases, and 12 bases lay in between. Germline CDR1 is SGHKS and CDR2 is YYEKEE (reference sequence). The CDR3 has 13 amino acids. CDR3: CASSAGVEYEQYF. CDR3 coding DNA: TGTGCCAGCAGCGCAGGGGTGGAGTACGAGCAGTACTTC.

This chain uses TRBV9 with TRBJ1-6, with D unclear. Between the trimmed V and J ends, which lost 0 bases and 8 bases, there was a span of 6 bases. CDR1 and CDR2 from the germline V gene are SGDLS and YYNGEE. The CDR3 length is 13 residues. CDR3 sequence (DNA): TGTGCCAGCAGCGTAGACGGGGATTCACCCCTCCACTTT. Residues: CASSVDGDSPLHF.

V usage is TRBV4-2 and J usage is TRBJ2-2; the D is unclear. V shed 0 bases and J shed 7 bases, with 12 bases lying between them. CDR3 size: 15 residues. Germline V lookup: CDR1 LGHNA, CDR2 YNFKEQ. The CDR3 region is CASSQDWRSGGELFF. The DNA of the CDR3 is TGTGCCAGCAGCCAAGACTGGCGGTCGGGCGGGGAGCTGTTTTTT.

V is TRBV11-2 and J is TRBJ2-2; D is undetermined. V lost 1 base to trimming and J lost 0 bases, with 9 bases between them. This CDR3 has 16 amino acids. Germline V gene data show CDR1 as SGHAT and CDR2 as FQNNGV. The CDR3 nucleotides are TGTGCCAGCAGCTTAGCCGCGTCCGCGAACACCGGGGAGCTGTTTTTT. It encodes CASSLAASANTGELFF.

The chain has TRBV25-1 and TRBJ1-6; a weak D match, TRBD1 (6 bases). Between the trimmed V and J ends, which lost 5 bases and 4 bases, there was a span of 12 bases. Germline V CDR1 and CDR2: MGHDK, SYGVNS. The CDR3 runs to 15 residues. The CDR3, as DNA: TGTGCCAGCAGTATCGCAGGGGCGTATAATTCACCCCTCCACTTT. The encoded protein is CASSIAGAYNSPLHF.